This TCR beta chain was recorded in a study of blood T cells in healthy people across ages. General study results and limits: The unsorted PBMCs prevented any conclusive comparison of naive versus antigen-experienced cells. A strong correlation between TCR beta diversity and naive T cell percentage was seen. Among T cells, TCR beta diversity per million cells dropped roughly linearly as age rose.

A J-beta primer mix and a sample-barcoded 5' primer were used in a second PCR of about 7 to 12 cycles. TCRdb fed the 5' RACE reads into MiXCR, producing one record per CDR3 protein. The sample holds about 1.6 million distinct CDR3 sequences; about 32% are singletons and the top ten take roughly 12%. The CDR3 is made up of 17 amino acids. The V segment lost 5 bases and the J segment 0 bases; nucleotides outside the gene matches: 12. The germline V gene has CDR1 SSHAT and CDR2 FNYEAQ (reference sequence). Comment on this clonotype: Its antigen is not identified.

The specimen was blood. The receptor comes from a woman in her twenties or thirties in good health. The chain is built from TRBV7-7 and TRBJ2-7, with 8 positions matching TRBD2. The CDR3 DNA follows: TGTGCCAGCAGCCTTACTAGCGGACACAAAAACTCCTACGAGCAGTACTTC. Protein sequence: CASSLTSGHKNSYEQYF.